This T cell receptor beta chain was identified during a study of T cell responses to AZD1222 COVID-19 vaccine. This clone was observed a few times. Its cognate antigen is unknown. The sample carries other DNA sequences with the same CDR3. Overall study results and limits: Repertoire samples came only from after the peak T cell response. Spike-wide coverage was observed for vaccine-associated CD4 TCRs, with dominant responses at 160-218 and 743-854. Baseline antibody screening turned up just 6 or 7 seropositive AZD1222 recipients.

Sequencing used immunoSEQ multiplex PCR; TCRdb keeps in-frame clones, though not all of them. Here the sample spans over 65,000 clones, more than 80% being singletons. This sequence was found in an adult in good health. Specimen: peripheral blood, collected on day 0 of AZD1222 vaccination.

The CDR3 region has the DNA TGTGCCAGCAGTTTTTTGGGGAATGAGCAGTTCTTC. It codes for CASSFLGNEQFF. The chain combines TRBV28 with TRBJ2-1; D gene uncertain. The CDR3 totals 12 residues. V gave up 3 bases and J gave up 7 bases, with 7 bases separating them. Germline values: CDR1 MDHEN, CDR2 SYDVKM.